This T cell receptor beta chain was sequenced during a study of OX40 agonist ivuxolimab in advanced cancers. Trimming removed 6 bases from V and 2 bases from J, with 10 bases in between. The CDR3 is made up of 13 amino acids. From germline, CDR1 is SGHAT and CDR2 FQNNGV. Profiled with immunoSEQ multiplex PCR; TCRdb holds only in-frame clones, not every one. The sample contains approximately 74,000 clones, over 75% of which appear only once. Overall study results and limits: The authors also found low normalized T-cell clonal expansion in some nonresponders.

A note on this clone: Antigen: not known. This sample includes further DNA sequences coding for the same CDR3.

The source material was CD4+ or CD8+ T cells sorted from blood, sampled in a trial of the OX40 agonist ivuxolimab. The clonotype originates from an adult with an advanced solid tumor such as melanoma, head and neck, liver or kidney cancer. V is TRBV11-2 and J is TRBJ1-2; TRBD1 might be the D (5 bases). This CDR3 reads CASSSQANYGYTF. DNA for the CDR3: TGTGCCAGCAGTTCACAGGCGAACTATGGCTACACCTTC. Using reference TRBV11-2 and TRBJ1-2 for the parts outside the CDR3, the full variable domain is EAGVAQSPRYKIIEKRQSVAFWCNPISGHATLYWYQQILGQGPKLLIQFQNNGVVDDSQLPKDRFSAERLKGVDSTLKIQPAKLEDSAVYLCASSSQANYGYTFGSGTRLTVV.